This is a list of T cell receptor beta chains from one sample in a study of response to subunit inactivated influenza vaccine. TCRdb fed the RT-PCR reads into MiXCR, producing one record per CDR3 protein. The repertoire includes a few hundred thousand distinct CDR3 sequences, roughly 22% of them detected once, and 10% sits in the top ten. This specimen was PBMCs from blood, taken less than 22 months after vaccination. These receptor sequences come from a man aged 50-75 years who received an inactivated influenza vaccine. CDR3s include the opening cysteine and the closing phenylalanine or tryptophan. A D gene is named only where the DNA matches it firmly. Clone size is shown for a subset of rows, as once, few, many or a class of expanded clone.

j_gene: TRBJ1-4
d_gene: TRBD1
v_gene: TRBV7-9
abundance: -
CDR3aa: CASSTGTGYEKLFF
CDR3nt: TGTGCCAGCAGTACGGGGACAGGGTATGAAAAACTGTTTTTT

j_gene: TRBJ1-2
d_gene: TRBD1
v_gene: TRBV27
abundance: many
CDR3aa: CASSLDPAGGGGYTF
CDR3nt: TGTGCCAGCAGCCTCGACCCCGCAGGGGGTGGCGGCTACACCTTC

j_gene: TRBJ2-7
d_gene: -
v_gene: TRBV12-3/TRBV12-4
abundance: -
CDR3aa: CASGGPGTEQYF
CDR3nt: TGTGCCAGTGGTGGCCCGGGGACCGAGCAGTACTTC

j_gene: TRBJ1-2
d_gene: -
v_gene: TRBV12-3/TRBV12-4
abundance: -
CDR3aa: CASSSGGDYGYTF
CDR3nt: TGTGCCAGCAGTTCTGGGGGTGACTATGGCTACACCTTC

j_gene: TRBJ1-4
d_gene: TRBD1
v_gene: TRBV4-2
abundance: -
CDR3aa: CASSQGQSTTNEKLFF
CDR3nt: TGTGCCAGCAGCCAGGGACAGAGCACAACTAATGAAAAACTGTTTTTT

j_gene: TRBJ2-1
d_gene: TRBD2
v_gene: TRBV12-3/TRBV12-4
abundance: -
CDR3aa: CASSSLAAYNEQFF
CDR3nt: TGTGCCAGCAGTTCCCTAGCGGCCTACAATGAGCAGTTCTTC

j_gene: TRBJ1-1
d_gene: TRBD1
v_gene: TRBV20-1
abundance: many
CDR3aa: CSARWGQDPEAFF
CDR3nt: TGCAGTGCTCGCTGGGGACAGGACCCTGAAGCTTTCTTT

j_gene: TRBJ2-5
d_gene: TRBD2
v_gene: TRBV20-1
abundance: -
CDR3aa: CSADGLAGVGETQYF
CDR3nt: TGCAGTGCGGATGGACTAGCGGGAGTTGGGGAGACCCAGTACTTC

j_gene: TRBJ2-2
d_gene: -
v_gene: TRBV18
abundance: -
CDR3aa: CASSPRSIFTGELFF
CDR3nt: TGTGCCAGCTCACCACGCTCTATCTTCACCGGGGAGCTGTTTTTT

j_gene: TRBJ2-7
d_gene: TRBD2
v_gene: TRBV28
abundance: many
CDR3aa: CASSYGTSGSSYEQYF
CDR3nt: TGTGCCAGCAGTTACGGGACTAGCGGGAGCTCCTACGAGCAGTACTTC

j_gene: TRBJ2-3
d_gene: -
v_gene: TRBV5-1
abundance: few
CDR3aa: CASSLAGQIADTQYF
CDR3nt: TGCGCCAGCAGCTTGGCCGGGCAAATCGCAGATACGCAGTATTTT

j_gene: TRBJ2-7
d_gene: -
v_gene: TRBV11-3
abundance: -
CDR3aa: CASSSSPGYEQYF
CDR3nt: TGTGCCAGCAGCTCCTCACCGGGATACGAGCAGTACTTC

j_gene: TRBJ1-2
d_gene: -
v_gene: TRBV7-2
abundance: many
CDR3aa: CASSGAGGRGGYTF
CDR3nt: TGTGCCAGCAGCGGAGCCGGTGGGCGTGGGGGCTACACCTTC